This T cell receptor (beta chain) was profiled in a study of vaccination and CD4 T cells after COVID-19. Study in general: Overlapping spike peptides from SARS-CoV-2, HCoV-NL63, HCoV-OC43 and HCoV-229E served to stimulate the cells.

Sequence data for DNA of cultured CD4+ T cells were generated by the Oncomine TCR Beta short-read assay. DNA came from CD4+ T cells after culture. TCRdb reanalysed the PCR reads using MiXCR and keeps one entry per CDR3 protein. This table holds about 15,000 distinct CDR3 sequences, around 50% found once. Regarding the study as a whole: The appearance of a median 86.3% of reactive clones in convalescent patients occurred only post-vaccination.

Judged by abundance, this clonotype is medium-sized. Its cognate antigen is unknown. As to time point: late sampling 161 to 241 days after vaccination in three convalescent patients. The treatment is: approximately nine-day PBMC culture with coronavirus spike peptide pools or control peptides (ViraFEST assay). The CDR3 is 12 amino acids. V was trimmed by 4 bases and J by 5 bases, leaving 9 bases between them. Germline V CDR1 and CDR2: SGHDT, YYEEEE. The clonotype originates from a human donor who had recovered from COVID-19. The chain links TRBV5-6 to TRBJ1-2; TRBD1 might be the D (5 bases). Sequencing was performed on CD4+ T cells from blood, cultured in vitro, taken about 7 months after SARS-CoV-2 vaccination. The CDR3 sequence is CASSEGEYGYTF. The CDR3 DNA reads TGTGCCAGCAGCGAAGGGGAATATGGCTACACCTTC.